This is a list of T cell receptor beta chains from one sample in a study of read filtering for tumor transcriptome and immune sequencing. MiXCR, run by TCRdb on the reads, gives a single entry per CDR3 protein. Among some 120,000 distinct CDR3 sequences listed, 10% to 15% were seen once. Material for sequencing was a population of CD138-negative cells sorted from bone marrow. The receptors here all came from a donor aged 40 or over with multiple myeloma. CDR3s include the opening cysteine and the closing phenylalanine or tryptophan. D genes are given only for firm matches. Rows may omit the clone size; those that give it use once, few, many or a size class.

TRBJ2-1 many TRBV5-1 TRBD2 TGCGCCAGCAGCTTGGCGTTAGCGGGAGGGCCGAGCAATGAGCAGTTCTTC CASSLALAGGPSNEQFF
TRBJ1-2 many TRBV3-1 TRBD1 TGTGCCAGCAGCCCACTCCGGGACAGACAAGACTATGGCTACACCTTC CASSPLRDRQDYGYTF
TRBJ2-1 many TRBV7-3 . TGTGCCAGCAGCTTAATGGGGGGCCGGCCAGGTGAGCAGTTCTTC CASSLMGGRPGEQFF
TRBJ1-1 many TRBV6-2/TRBV6-3 . TGTGCCAGCAGAGCGTGGACAGAACACACTGAAGCTTTCTTT CASRAWTEHTEAFF
TRBJ2-1 many TRBV20-1 . TGCAGTGCTAGCGGGGCGCTTCCCAATGAGCAGTTCTTC CSASGALPNEQFF
TRBJ2-3 . TRBV10-3 TRBD2 TGTGCCATCAGTTCGACTAGCGGGGGCGCCGGTGCGGGACATACGCAGTATTTT CAISSTSGGAGAGHTQYF
TRBJ1-6 many TRBV5-1 TRBD1 TGCGCCAGCAGCTTGCCCCTCGGACAGGGGAATTCACCCCTCCACTTT CASSLPLGQGNSPLHF
TRBJ2-5 few TRBV5-1 . TGCGCCAGCAGCTTGGGACCGGGACGGCGTCAGGAGACCCAGTACTTC CASSLGPGRRQETQYF
TRBJ2-6 many TRBV3-1 TRBD1 TGTGCCAGCAGCCATCACAGGGGTTCATCTGGGGCCAACGTCCTGACTTTC CASSHHRGSSGANVLTF
TRBJ1-1 many TRBV12-3/TRBV12-4 . TGTGCCAGCAGTTACATTGGGGAATTGAACACTGAAGCTTTCTTT CASSYIGELNTEAFF
TRBJ1-5 many TRBV7-2 . TGTGCCAGCAGCTTCACGGTAAATAGCAATCAGCCCCAGCATTTT CASSFTVNSNQPQHF
TRBJ2-2 many TRBV5-1 . TGCGCCAGCAGAGGTGGGAGTAGCACCGGGGAGCTGTTTTTT CASRGGSSTGELFF
TRBJ2-3 . TRBV28 . TGTGCCAGCAAAAGCCAGGATACGCAGTATTTT CASKSQDTQYF
TRBJ2-1 many TRBV20-1 TRBD2 TGCAGTGCTAGAAGCGGGAGCTACAATGAGCAGTTCTTC CSARSGSYNEQFF
TRBJ2-3 . TRBV20-1 TRBD2 TGCAGTGCTACCGGGACTAGCGGGAATACAGATACGCAGTATTTT CSATGTSGNTDTQYF
TRBJ2-1 many TRBV28 . TGTGCCAGCAGTTTAGGTGGGGTGGCTGGGCGGGATGAGCAGTTCTTC CASSLGGVAGRDEQFF
TRBJ1-2 many TRBV29-1 . TGCAGCGCACCTGACGTCTTTAACTATGGCTACACCTTC CSAPDVFNYGYTF
TRBJ2-1 many TRBV6-5 TRBD2 TGTGCCAGCAATACGGGACTAGCGGAATACAATGAGCAGTTCTTC CASNTGLAEYNEQFF
TRBJ2-2 many TRBV6-2/TRBV6-3 . TGTGCCAGCAGTTACCCAAGTACCGGGGAGCTGTTTTTT CASSYPSTGELFF
TRBJ2-7 many TRBV20-1 . TGCAGTGCTAGAGATAACCCTCGCGAGCAGTACTTC CSARDNPREQYF
TRBJ2-7 many TRBV4-2 TRBD2 TGTGCCAGCAGCCATACGACTAGCGGGAGTGGCGGGAGCTCCTACGAGCAGTACTTC CASSHTTSGSGGSSYEQYF
TRBJ2-5 many TRBV15 . TGTGCCACCAGCAGAGATATGGTCGAGCAAGAGACCCAGTACTTC CATSRDMVEQETQYF
TRBJ2-1 many TRBV6-5 . TGTGCCAGCATGCGCTCCTACAATGAGCAGTTCTTC CASMRSYNEQFF
TRBJ2-1 many TRBV6-5 . TGTGCCAGCAGTTACTCAACTGGGGTCAATGAGCAGTTCTTC CASSYSTGVNEQFF
TRBJ2-1 large TRBV11-2 . TGTGCCAGCAGCTTAGAACTAGAAACTGAGCAGTTCTTC CASSLELETEQFF
TRBJ2-7 many TRBV7-9 . TGTGCCAGCAGCTTCGGCGGGACCCACGAGCAGTACTTC CASSFGGTHEQYF
TRBJ1-5 . TRBV19 TRBD1 TGTGCCAGTAGTCCCGGACAGGGTAAAGGGGCCACTCAGCCCCAGCATTTT CASSPGQGKGATQPQHF
TRBJ2-5 many TRBV6-5 TRBD2 TGTGCCAGCAGTTACGGGGGACTAGCGGAGACCCAGTACTTC CASSYGGLAETQYF
TRBJ2-5 few TRBV19 . TGTGCCAGTAGTCGCACAGGGCGGGAGACCCAGTACTTC CASSRTGRETQYF
TRBJ1-2 many TRBV12-3/TRBV12-4 . TGTGCCAGCAGTCCCGGGAACACATATGGCTACACCTTC CASSPGNTYGYTF
TRBJ2-5 many TRBV5-6 . TGTGCCAGCAGCCCTAGGGGCTGGCCCCAGAAACGGGTCGAGGAGACCCAGTACTTC CASSPRGWPQKRVEETQYF
TRBJ1-4 many TRBV10-3 . TGTGCCATCAGCAGGAACGCGGCAACTAATGAAAAACTGTTTTTT CAISRNAATNEKLFF
TRBJ1-1 many TRBV20-1 . TGCAGTGCTTCGACTGCCGGAGCTTTCTTT CSASTAGAFF
TRBJ2-7 few TRBV6-6 . TGTGCCAGCAGTTACTACGGACCGGGGGAGCAGTACTTC CASSYYGPGEQYF
TRBJ2-1 many TRBV9 TRBD2 TGTGCCAGCAGCCCACAGCGGGGGAGCTCCTACAATGAGCAGTTCTTC CASSPQRGSSYNEQFF
TRBJ2-6 . TRBV20-1 . TGCAGTGCTAGGCGGGACACTCTTTCTGGGGCCAACGTCCTGACTTTC CSARRDTLSGANVLTF
TRBJ2-5 few TRBV19 TRBD1 TGTGCCAGTAGTAACCCGGGACAGAAAGAGACCCAGTACTTC CASSNPGQKETQYF
TRBJ2-2 few TRBV7-2 . TGTGCCAGCAGCTTAGAGGGGTTCGGCACCGGGGAGCTGTTTTTT CASSLEGFGTGELFF
TRBJ2-7 few TRBV7-9 . TGTGCCAGCAGCCCATTCCCGGACAGCTACGAGCAGTACTTC CASSPFPDSYEQYF
TRBJ2-2 medium-sized TRBV6-5 . TGTGCCACAAGGAGGGAGGTGGCCGGGGAGCTGTTTTTT CATRREVAGELFF
TRBJ2-1 few TRBV6-5 TRBD2 TGTGCCAGCAGTTATTGGGGGACTAAACACAATGAGCAGTTCTTC CASSYWGTKHNEQFF
TRBJ2-5 many TRBV20-1 . TGCAGTGCTAGAGCCCCCGGCCGGGTGGAGACCCAGTACTTC CSARAPGRVETQYF